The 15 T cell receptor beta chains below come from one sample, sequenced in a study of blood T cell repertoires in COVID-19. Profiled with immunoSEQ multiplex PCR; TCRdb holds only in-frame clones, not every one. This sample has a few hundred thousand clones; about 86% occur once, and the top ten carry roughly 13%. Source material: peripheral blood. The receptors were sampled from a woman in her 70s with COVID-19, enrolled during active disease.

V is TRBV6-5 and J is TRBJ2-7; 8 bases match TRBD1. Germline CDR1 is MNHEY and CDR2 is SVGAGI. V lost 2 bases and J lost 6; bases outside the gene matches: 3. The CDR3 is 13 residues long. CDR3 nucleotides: TGTGCCAGCAGTTACGGACAGGGCGGCGAGCAGTACTTC. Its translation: CASSYGQGGEQYF.

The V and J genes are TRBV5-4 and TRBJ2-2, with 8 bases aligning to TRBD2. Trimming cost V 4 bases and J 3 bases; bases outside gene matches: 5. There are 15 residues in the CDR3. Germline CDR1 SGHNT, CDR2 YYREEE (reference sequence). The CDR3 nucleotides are TGTGCCAGCAGCACGGGACTAGGATACACCGGGGAGCTGTTTTTT. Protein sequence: CASSTGLGYTGELFF.

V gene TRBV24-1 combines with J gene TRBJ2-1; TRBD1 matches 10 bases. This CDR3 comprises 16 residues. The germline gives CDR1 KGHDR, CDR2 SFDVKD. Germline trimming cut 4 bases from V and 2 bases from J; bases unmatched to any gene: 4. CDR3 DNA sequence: TGTGCCACCAGTGACGGGACAGGGGCCGCCTACAATGAGCAGTTCTTC. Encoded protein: CATSDGTGAAYNEQFF.

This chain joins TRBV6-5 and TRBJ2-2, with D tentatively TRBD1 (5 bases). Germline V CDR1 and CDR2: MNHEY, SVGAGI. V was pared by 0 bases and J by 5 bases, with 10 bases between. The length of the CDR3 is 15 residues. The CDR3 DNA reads TGTGCCAGCAGTTACTCAGCCAGGGCGACCGGGGAGCTGTTTTTT. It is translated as CASSYSARATGELFF.

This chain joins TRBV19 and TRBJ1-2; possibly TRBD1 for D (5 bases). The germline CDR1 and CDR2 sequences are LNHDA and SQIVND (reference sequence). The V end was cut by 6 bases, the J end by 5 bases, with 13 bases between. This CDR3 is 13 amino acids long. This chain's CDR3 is CASSMWGQYGYTF. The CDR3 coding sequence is TGTGCCAGTAGCATGTGGGGCCAGTATGGCTACACCTTC.

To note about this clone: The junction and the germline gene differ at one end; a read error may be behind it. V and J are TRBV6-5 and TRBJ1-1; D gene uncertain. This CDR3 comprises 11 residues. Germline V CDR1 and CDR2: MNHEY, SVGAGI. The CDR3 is CTSSYGREAFF. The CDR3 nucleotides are TGTACCAGCAGTTACGGCAGAGAAGCTTTCTTT.

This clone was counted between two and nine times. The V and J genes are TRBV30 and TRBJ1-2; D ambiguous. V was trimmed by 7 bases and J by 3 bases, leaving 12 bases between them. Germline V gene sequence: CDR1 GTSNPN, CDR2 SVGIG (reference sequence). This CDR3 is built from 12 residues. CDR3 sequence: CASRRFDYGYTF. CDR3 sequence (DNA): TGTGCCTCCCGCAGATTTGACTATGGCTACACCTTC.

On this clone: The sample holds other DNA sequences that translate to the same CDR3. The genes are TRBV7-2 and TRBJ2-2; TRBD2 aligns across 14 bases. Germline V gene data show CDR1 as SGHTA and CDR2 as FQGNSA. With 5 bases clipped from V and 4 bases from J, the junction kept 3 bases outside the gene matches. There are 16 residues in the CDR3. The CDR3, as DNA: TGTGCCAGCAGCCTAGGACTAGCGGGGGGCACCGGGGAGCTGTTTTTT. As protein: CASSLGLAGGTGELFF.

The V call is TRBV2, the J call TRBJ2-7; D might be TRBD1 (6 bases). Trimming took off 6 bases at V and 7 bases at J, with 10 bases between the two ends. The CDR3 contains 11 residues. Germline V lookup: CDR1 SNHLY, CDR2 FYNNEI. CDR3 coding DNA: TGTGCCAGCAGCTTAGGGGGAGAGCAGTACTTC. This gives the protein CASSLGGEQYF.

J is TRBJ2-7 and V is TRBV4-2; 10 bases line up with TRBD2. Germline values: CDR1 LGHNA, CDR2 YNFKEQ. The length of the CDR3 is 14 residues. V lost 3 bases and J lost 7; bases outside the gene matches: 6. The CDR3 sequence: CASSHTGTSEEQYF. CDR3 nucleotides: TGTGCCAGCAGCCACACCGGGACTAGCGAAGAGCAGTACTTC.

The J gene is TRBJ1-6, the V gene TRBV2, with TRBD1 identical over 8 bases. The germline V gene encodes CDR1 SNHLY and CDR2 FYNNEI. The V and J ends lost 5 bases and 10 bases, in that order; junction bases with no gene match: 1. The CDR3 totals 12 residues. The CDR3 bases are TGTGCCAGCAGTTCAGGGGGCTCACCCCTCCACTTT. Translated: CASSSGGSPLHF.

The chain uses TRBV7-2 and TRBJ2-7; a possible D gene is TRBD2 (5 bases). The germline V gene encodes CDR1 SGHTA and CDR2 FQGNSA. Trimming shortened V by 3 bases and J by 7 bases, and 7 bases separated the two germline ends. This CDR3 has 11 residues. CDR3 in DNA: TGTGCCAGCAGCTTCCGCGGGGAGCAGTACTTC. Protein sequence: CASSFRGEQYF.

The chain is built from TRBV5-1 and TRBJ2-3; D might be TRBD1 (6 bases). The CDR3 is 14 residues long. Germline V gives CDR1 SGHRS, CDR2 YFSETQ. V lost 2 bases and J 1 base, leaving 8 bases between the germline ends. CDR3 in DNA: TGCGCCAGCAGCTTTAGACAGGGCACAGATACGCAGTATTTT. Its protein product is CASSFRQGTDTQYF.

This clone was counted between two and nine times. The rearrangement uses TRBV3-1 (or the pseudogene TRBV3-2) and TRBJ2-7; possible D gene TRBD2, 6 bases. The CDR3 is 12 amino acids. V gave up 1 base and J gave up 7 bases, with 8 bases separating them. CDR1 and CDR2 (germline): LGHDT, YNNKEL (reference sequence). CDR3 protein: CASSQGRGEQYF. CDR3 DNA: TGTGCCAGCAGCCAAGGTCGGGGGGAGCAGTACTTC.

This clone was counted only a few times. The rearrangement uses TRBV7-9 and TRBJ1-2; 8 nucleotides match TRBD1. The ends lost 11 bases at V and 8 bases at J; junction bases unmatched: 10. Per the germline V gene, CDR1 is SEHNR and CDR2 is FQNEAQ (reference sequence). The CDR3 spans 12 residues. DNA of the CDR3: TGTGCCTCTCCTCAGGGGGCGATGGGCTACACCTTC. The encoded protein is CASPQGAMGYTF.